A single sample gave rise to the 28 T cell receptor beta chains below, sequenced in a study of blood T cell repertoires in COVID-19. The assay was immunoSEQ multiplex PCR, and TCRdb's table has in-frame clones only and misses some. Among hundreds of thousands of clones listed, approximately 90% were seen once. Sample: peripheral blood. The receptors stem from a man in his sixties with COVID-19, enrolled during active disease.

This chain uses TRBV5-1 with TRBJ2-2, with TRBD2 matching 13 bases. In germline, CDR1 is SGHRS, CDR2 YFSETQ. Germline trimming cut 9 bases from V and 7 bases from J; bases unmatched to any gene: 12. The CDR3 is 16 amino acids. CDR3 in amino acids: CATFGLAGVGSGELFF. CDR3 nucleotides: TGCGCCACCTTTGGACTAGCGGGAGTCGGAAGCGGGGAGCTGTTTTTT.

This chain joins TRBV7-6 and TRBJ1-1; D is ambiguous. Trimming stripped 6 bases from V and 0 bases from J, with 11 bases between. Per germline, CDR1 SGHVS and CDR2 FNYEAQ. There are 14 residues in the CDR3. In DNA form, the CDR3 reads TGTGCCAGCAGGTCGTCGGAGGTGAACACTGAAGCTTTCTTT. It specifies CASRSSEVNTEAFF.

CDR3 nucleotide sequence: TGTGCCAGCTCACCTGCAACTAGTATAGATACGCAGTATTTT. Translating gives CASSPATSIDTQYF. V gene TRBV18 combines with J gene TRBJ2-3, with TRBD2 as a possible D gene (5 bases). Trimming pared 3 bases from V and 5 bases from J, leaving 12 bases between. This CDR3 is 14 amino acids long. The germline CDR1 and CDR2 sequences are KGHSH and LQKENI.

A note on this clone: The sample holds other DNA sequences that translate to the same CDR3. The chain carries TRBV19 and TRBJ1-1, with D possibly being TRBD1 (5 bases). The CDR3 covers 15 residues. Germline assignment: CDR1 LNHDA and CDR2 SQIVND (reference sequence). The ends were cut back, 1 base at V and 0 bases at J, with 9 bases in the middle. The CDR3 spells CASSIGGRVNTEAFF. DNA for the CDR3: TGTGCCAGTAGTATAGGGGGCAGGGTGAACACTGAAGCTTTCTTT.

This chain connects TRBV5-6 to TRBJ1-1; no clear D gene. V was clipped by 1 base and J by 1 base, with 8 bases between them. CDR1 and CDR2 from the germline V gene are SGHDT and YYEEEE. This CDR3 comprises 14 residues. CDR3 protein: CASSLRRSNTEAFF. The CDR3 region has the DNA TGTGCCAGCAGCTTGCGTCGGTCGAACACTGAAGCTTTCTTT.

This chain uses TRBV28 with TRBJ1-6; D not resolved. The germline V gene encodes CDR1 MDHEN and CDR2 SYDVKM. Trimming left V 6 bases short and J 9 bases short, with 9 bases between. The CDR3 is made up of 12 amino acids. This CDR3 reads CASSPTPSPLHF. The CDR3 DNA sequence: TGTGCCAGCAGCCCGACACCTTCACCCCTCCACTTT.

The V call is TRBV3-1 (or the pseudogene TRBV3-2), the J call TRBJ2-7, with TRBD1 matching over 9 bases. The CDR3 is 17 residues long. Germline V gene lookup returns CDR1 LGHDT and CDR2 YNNKEL (reference sequence). V lost 3 bases, J lost 6 bases, and 15 bases stayed unmatched. This CDR3 reads CASSQRIQGARGSEQYF. In nucleotides, the CDR3 is TGTGCCAGCAGCCAGAGGATACAGGGGGCGAGGGGTTCCGAGCAGTACTTC.

The table lists this clone with a count of one. The chain links TRBV6-5 to TRBJ2-2, with D possibly TRBD1 on 6 matching bases. The CDR3 extends over 14 amino acids. Trimming pared 6 bases from V and 6 bases from J, leaving 14 bases between. Germline values: CDR1 MNHEY, CDR2 SVGAGI. CDR3 loop: CASRTDRTAGELFF. The CDR3 nucleotides read TGTGCCAGCAGGACAGACAGGACTGCCGGGGAGCTGTTTTTT.

This clone was recorded only once. The V gene is TRBV11-2, the J gene TRBJ2-3; D might be TRBD2 (5 bases). Germline assignment: CDR1 SGHAT and CDR2 FQNNGV. The CDR3 is 14 residues long. V was pared by 3 bases and J by 0 bases, with 7 bases between. In DNA form, the CDR3 reads TGTGCCAGCAGCTTTAGCGCTAGCACAGATACGCAGTATTTT. It specifies CASSFSASTDTQYF.

V and J are TRBV3-1 (or the pseudogene TRBV3-2) and TRBJ1-1; D call uncertain. Trimming pared 1 base from V and 11 bases from J, leaving 11 bases between. Germline assignment: CDR1 LGHDT and CDR2 YNNKEL (reference sequence). The CDR3 sequence is 12 residues long. CDR3 in DNA: TGTGCCAGCAGCCAAGGGAGGGCCGGGGCTTTCTTT. Protein product: CASSQGRAGAFF.

V and J are TRBV10-3 and TRBJ2-1, with D possibly TRBD2 on 5 matching bases. V lost 3 bases to trimming and J lost 0 bases, with 12 bases between them. This CDR3 has 16 residues. Looked up from germline, CDR1 is ENHRY and CDR2 is SYGVKD. Here the CDR3 reads CAISERSVGSYNEQFF. The CDR3 DNA reads TGTGCCATCAGTGAACGTAGCGTGGGCTCCTACAATGAGCAGTTCTTC.

This CDR3 is CASSLAGGGATDTQYF. For the CDR3, the DNA is TGTGCCAGCAGCTTGGCCGGCGGGGGGGCCACAGATACGCAGTATTTT. The chain has TRBV5-8 and TRBJ2-3, with TRBD2 identical over 9 bases. With 0 bases clipped from V and 2 bases from J, the junction kept 4 bases outside the gene matches. CDR3 length: 16 residues. The germline CDR1 and CDR2 sequences are SGHTS and YDEGEE.

The chain uses TRBV30 and TRBJ1-1; weak D call: TRBD1 (6 bases). Germline-derived CDR1 and CDR2 are GTSNPN and SVGIG (reference sequence). V was clipped by 3 bases and J by 1 base, with 9 bases between them. This CDR3 has 13 residues. The CDR3 DNA reads as TGTGCCTGGAGCAGACAGGCGAACACTGAAGCTTTCTTT. This codes for CAWSRQANTEAFF.

The chain has TRBV3-1 (or the pseudogene TRBV3-2) and TRBJ1-3, with D perhaps matching TRBD1 (5 bases). Germline lookup yields CDR1 LGHDT and CDR2 YNNKEL (reference sequence). V was cut by 0 bases and J by 2 bases, with 8 bases left in between. This CDR3 contains 15 residues. CDR3 nucleotide sequence: TGTGCCAGCAGCCAAGATAAAGGGGCTGGAAACACCATATATTTT. Amino acid sequence: CASSQDKGAGNTIYF.

V usage is TRBV4-2 and J usage is TRBJ2-7, with TRBD1 matching over 7 bases. This CDR3 is 14 amino acids long. The V segment lost 4 bases and the J segment 2 bases; nucleotides outside the gene matches: 5. Germline V gives CDR1 LGHNA, CDR2 YNFKEQ. The CDR3 region is CASSPGTAPYEQYF. The CDR3 bases are TGTGCCAGCAGCCCCGGGACAGCTCCCTACGAGCAGTACTTC.

The V gene is TRBV7-3, the J gene TRBJ2-1; D might be TRBD1 (6 bases). The CDR3 is 13 amino acids. Germline CDR1 and CDR2: SGHTA and FQGTGA. V was shortened by 5 bases and J by 4 bases, with 9 bases between the two germline ends. The CDR3 DNA reads TGTGCCAGCAGCGGACAGCCTTACAATGAGCAGTTCTTC. It is translated as CASSGQPYNEQFF.

J is TRBJ1-1 and V is TRBV9; maybe TRBD1 (5 bases). The length of the CDR3 is 15 residues. Trimming pared 4 bases from V and 4 bases from J, leaving 17 bases between. Per the germline V gene, CDR1 is SGDLS and CDR2 is YYNGEE. The CDR3 DNA reads as TGTGCCAGCAGCCCCGGGAGGGGTATAGGCACTGAAGCTTTCTTT. Its translation is CASSPGRGIGTEAFF.

The rearrangement uses TRBV5-4 and TRBJ2-5; 9 bases agree with TRBD1. The CDR3 runs to 15 residues. Germline V CDR1 and CDR2: SGHNT, YYREEE (reference sequence). The trim removed 4 bases at V and 5 bases at J, leaving 9 bases unmatched. For the CDR3, the DNA is TGTGCCAGCAGCCAGACCGGGACAGGGAATGAGACCCAGTACTTC. This codes for CASSQTGTGNETQYF.

The chain links TRBV28 to TRBJ2-5; TRBD2 agrees at 7 bases. The CDR3 is made up of 15 amino acids. V dropped 4 bases and J dropped 5; count of bases not matched to a gene: 10. Germline assignment: CDR1 MDHEN and CDR2 SYDVKM. CDR3 in DNA: TGTGCCAGCAGTTCCCCAGGAAGGGAGGGCGAGACCCAGTACTTC. This translates into CASSSPGREGETQYF.

The DNA for the CDR3 is TGTGCCAGCAGTGTAATTCGCGGCTATGGCTACACCTTC. This sequence encodes CASSVIRGYGYTF. This rearrangement joins TRBV28 to TRBJ1-2; D unclear. Between the trimmed V and J ends, which lost 5 bases and 4 bases, there was a span of 11 bases. Germline V gene sequence: CDR1 MDHEN, CDR2 SYDVKM. CDR3 length: 13 amino acids.

V is TRBV6-1 and J is TRBJ1-5; D is unresolved. The CDR3 totals 16 residues. Germline CDR1 MNHNS, CDR2 SASEGT. The V end was cut by 2 bases, the J end by 5 bases, with 16 bases between. CDR3 sequence: CASSETKDFEDQPQHF. CDR3 in DNA: TGTGCCAGCAGTGAAACAAAAGACTTCGAGGATCAGCCCCAGCATTTT.

V gene TRBV2 combines with J gene TRBJ1-2; 7 bases agree with TRBD1. The V segment lost 11 bases and the J segment 8 bases; nucleotides outside the gene matches: 11. CDR1 is SNHLY, CDR2 FYNNEI, per germline. This CDR3 spans 12 amino acids. The DNA for the CDR3 is TGTGCCGTTCAAGACAGGGCTGGGGGCTACACCTTC. Translating gives CAVQDRAGGYTF.

As DNA, the CDR3 is TGTGCCAGCAGTAAGCGGGAGGGCGGAGGAGAGACCCAGTACTTC. Protein product: CASSKREGGGETQYF. The chain links TRBV7-9 to TRBJ2-5; 10 bases line up with TRBD2. CDR3 length: 15 amino acids. CDR1 and CDR2 (germline): SEHNR, FQNEAQ (reference sequence). V was pared by 6 bases and J by 4 bases, with 8 bases of the junction left unmatched.

This chain's CDR3 is CASIVGTSGLNTGELFF. The CDR3 DNA reads as TGTGCCAGTATCGTCGGGACTAGCGGGCTCAACACCGGGGAGCTGTTTTTT. This chain connects TRBV19 to TRBJ2-2; 12 bases match TRBD2. Germline-derived CDR1 and CDR2 are LNHDA and SQIVND (reference sequence). V lost 7 bases, J lost 2 bases, and 8 bases stayed unmatched. The CDR3 runs 17 residues.

The rearrangement links TRBV7-2 to TRBJ2-5; TRBD2 matches 12 bases. There are 15 residues in the CDR3. The V gene's germline CDR1 is SGHTA and CDR2 FQGNSA. V shed 1 base, J shed 9 bases, and the junction held 6 bases outside the gene matches. This CDR3 reads CASSLERLAGVSQYF. CDR3 DNA: TGTGCCAGCAGCTTAGAACGACTAGCGGGAGTGTCCCAGTACTTC.

The V gene is TRBV27, the J gene TRBJ2-1; the match to TRBD2 covers 12 bases. V trimming: 3 bases; J trimming: 8 bases; junction bases outside the gene matches: 5. The CDR3 contains 15 residues. Germline values: CDR1 MNHEY, CDR2 SMNVEV (reference sequence). The CDR3 region has the DNA TGTGCCAGCAGTTTGACTAGCGGGAGTGTTTATGAGCAGTTCTTC. Translation gives CASSLTSGSVYEQFF.

The chain carries TRBV5-4 and TRBJ1-6, with 9 bases identical to TRBD1. Unmatched junction bases numbered 4, after V lost 0 bases and J lost 9 bases. Germline lookup yields CDR1 SGHNT and CDR2 YYREEE (reference sequence). This CDR3 has 15 amino acids. CDR3 bases: TGTGCCAGCAGCTTGGCGGACAGGGGAGCTTCACCCCTCCACTTT. The encoded protein is CASSLADRGASPLHF.

The chain combines TRBV3-1 (or the pseudogene TRBV3-2) with TRBJ2-7; tentative D call: TRBD2 (6 bases). Germline V gene lookup returns CDR1 LGHDT and CDR2 YNNKEL (reference sequence). CDR3 length: 15 amino acids. Trimming pared 4 bases from V and 0 bases from J, leaving 13 bases between. In nucleotides, the CDR3 is TGTGCCAGCAGCCCCACTGGGGGGAACTCCTACGAGCAGTACTTC. Residues: CASSPTGGNSYEQYF.